This T cell receptor (beta chain) was obtained from a study of OX40 agonist ivuxolimab in advanced cancers. Autoimmune disease history or systemic immunosuppression was exclusionary. TCRdb keeps only in-frame clones here, not all; method: immunoSEQ multiplex PCR. The sample has approximately 130,000 clones, roughly 91% seen once. The CDR3 contains 16 residues. CDR1 is SGHVS, CDR2 FNYEAQ, per germline. V was clipped by 2 bases and J by 2 bases, with 12 bases between them. The chain employs TRBV7-6 and TRBJ2-2, with a possible D match to TRBD1 (5 bases). The starting material was CD4+ or CD8+ T cells sorted from blood, obtained in a trial of the OX40 agonist ivuxolimab. The receptor comes from an adult with an advanced solid tumor such as melanoma, head and neck, liver or kidney cancer. For the CDR3, the DNA is TGTGCCAGCAGCTTAAATTCCCAGGGAAACACCGGGGAGCTGTTTTTT. Amino acid sequence: CASSLNSQGNTGELFF.